The clone carrying this TCR beta chain has more than one count but fewer than ten. This record belongs to a study of response to subunit inactivated influenza vaccine. TCRdb analysed the RT-PCR reads with MiXCR anew, one entry per CDR3 protein. The profile shows about 780,000 distinct CDR3 sequences, less than 20% of them singletons. The V end lost 4 bases, the J end lost 0 bases, and 7 bases lay between the germline ends. This CDR3 has 14 amino acids. Germline V gene data show CDR1 as ENHRY and CDR2 as SYGVKD. The source of this sequence is a man aged 50-59 years who received an inactivated influenza vaccine. The sequences come from PBMCs from blood, collected about 5 days after vaccination. This sequence joins TRBV10-3 and TRBJ1-3; D ambiguous. The CDR3 protein is CAISGSVSGNTIYF. Here the CDR3 DNA reads TGTGCCATCAGTGGATCAGTCTCTGGAAACACCATATATTTT.